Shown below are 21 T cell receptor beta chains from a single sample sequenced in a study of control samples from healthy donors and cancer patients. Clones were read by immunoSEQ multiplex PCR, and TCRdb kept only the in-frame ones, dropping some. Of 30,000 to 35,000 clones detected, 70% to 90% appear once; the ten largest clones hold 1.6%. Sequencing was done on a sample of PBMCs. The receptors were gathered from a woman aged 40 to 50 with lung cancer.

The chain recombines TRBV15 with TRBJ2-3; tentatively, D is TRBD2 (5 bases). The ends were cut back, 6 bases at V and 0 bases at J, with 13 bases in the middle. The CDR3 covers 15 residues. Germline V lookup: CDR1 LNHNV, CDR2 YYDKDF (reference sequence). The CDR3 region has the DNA TGTGCCACCAGGAACGTCCGGGAAAGCACAGATACGCAGTATTTT. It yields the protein CATRNVRESTDTQYF.

Here the CDR3 DNA reads TGTGCCAGCAGTAGCACGAGGACAGCTACCTACGAGCAGTACTTC. Its protein is CASSSTRTATYEQYF. V usage is TRBV28 and J usage is TRBJ2-7, with D possibly being TRBD1 (6 bases). The CDR3 runs 15 residues. Germline lookup yields CDR1 MDHEN and CDR2 SYDVKM. Between the trimmed V and J ends, which lost 5 bases and 2 bases, there was a span of 16 bases.

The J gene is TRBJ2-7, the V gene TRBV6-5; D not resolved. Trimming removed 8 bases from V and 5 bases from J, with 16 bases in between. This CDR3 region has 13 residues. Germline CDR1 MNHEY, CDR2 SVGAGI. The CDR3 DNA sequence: TGTGCCAGCCAGAGGCCGCTCCCAGACGAGCAGTACTTC. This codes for CASQRPLPDEQYF.

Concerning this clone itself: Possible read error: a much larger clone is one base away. This CDR3 is CASRTPGQGRAFF. CDR3 bases: TGTGCCAGTAGAACTCCGGGACAGGGTAGGGCTTTCTTT. This chain uses TRBV19 with TRBJ1-1; 9 bases match TRBD1. CDR3 length equals 13 residues. Germline V gene data show CDR1 as LNHDA and CDR2 as SQIVND (reference sequence). V was clipped by 6 bases and J by 11 bases; unmatched bases: 10. Complete variable domain (other parts from reference TRBV19 and TRBJ1-1): DGGITQSPKYLFRKEGQNVTLSCEQNLNHDAMYWYRQDPGQGLRLIYYSQIVNDFQKGDIAEGYSVSREKKESFPLTVTSAQKNPTAFYLCASRTPGQGRAFFGQGTRLTVV.

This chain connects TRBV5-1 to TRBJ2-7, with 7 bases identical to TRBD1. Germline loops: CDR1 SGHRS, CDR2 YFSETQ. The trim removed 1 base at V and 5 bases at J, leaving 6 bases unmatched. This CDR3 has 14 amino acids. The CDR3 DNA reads TGCGCCAGCAGCTTGACAGGGGTTTTGAACGAGCAGTACTTC. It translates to CASSLTGVLNEQYF.

CDR3 sequence (DNA): TGTGCCAGCAGCCAAGAAGCGGGGTGGAATGAGCAGTTCTTC. It is translated as CASSQEAGWNEQFF. This chain joins TRBV4-2 and TRBJ2-1; 7 bases align to TRBD2. V lost 0 bases and J lost 7; bases outside the gene matches: 3. The CDR3 contains 14 residues. Per the germline V gene, CDR1 is LGHNA and CDR2 is YNFKEQ.

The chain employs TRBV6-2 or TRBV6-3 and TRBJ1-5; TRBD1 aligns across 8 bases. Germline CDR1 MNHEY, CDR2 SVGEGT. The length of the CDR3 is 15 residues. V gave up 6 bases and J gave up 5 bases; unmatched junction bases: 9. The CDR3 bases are TGTGCCAGCAGCCCCGGGACAGGACTCTATCAGCCCCAGCATTTT. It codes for CASSPGTGLYQPQHF.

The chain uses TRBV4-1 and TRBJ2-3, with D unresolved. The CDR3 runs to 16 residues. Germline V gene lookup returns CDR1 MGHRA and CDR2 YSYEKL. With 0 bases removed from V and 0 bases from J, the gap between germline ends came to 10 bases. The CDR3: CASSQDGDTSTDTQYF. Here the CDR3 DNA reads TGCGCCAGCAGCCAAGATGGGGATACTAGCACAGATACGCAGTATTTT.

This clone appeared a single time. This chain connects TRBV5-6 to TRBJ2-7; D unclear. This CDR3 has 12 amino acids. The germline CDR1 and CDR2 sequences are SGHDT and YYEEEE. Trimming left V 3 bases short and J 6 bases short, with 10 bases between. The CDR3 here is CASSSVRSEQYF. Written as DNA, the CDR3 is TGTGCCAGCAGCTCCGTCCGTAGCGAGCAGTACTTC.

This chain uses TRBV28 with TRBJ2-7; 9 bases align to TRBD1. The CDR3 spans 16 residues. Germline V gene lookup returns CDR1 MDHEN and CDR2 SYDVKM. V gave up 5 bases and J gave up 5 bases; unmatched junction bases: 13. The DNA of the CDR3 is TGTGCCAGCAGTCTATCCTCCGGGACAGGGTCCCACGAGCAGTACTTC. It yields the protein CASSLSSGTGSHEQYF.

CDR3 region: CASSFGRSYEQYF. In nucleotides, the CDR3 is TGTGCCAGCAGTTTCGGCAGGTCCTACGAGCAGTACTTC. The J gene is TRBJ2-7, the V gene TRBV28; D remains ambiguous. CDR1 and CDR2 (germline): MDHEN, SYDVKM. This CDR3 comprises 13 residues. The V end lost 3 bases, the J end lost 1 base, and 7 bases lay between the germline ends.

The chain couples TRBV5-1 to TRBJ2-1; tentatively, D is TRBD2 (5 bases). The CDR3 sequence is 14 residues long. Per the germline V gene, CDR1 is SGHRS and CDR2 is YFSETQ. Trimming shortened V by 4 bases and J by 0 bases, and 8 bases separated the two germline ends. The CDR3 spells CASSLRDSYNEQFF. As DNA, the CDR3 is TGCGCCAGCAGCCTCCGGGACTCCTACAATGAGCAGTTCTTC.

The CDR3 sequence: CASSISRQETQYF. The CDR3 DNA sequence: TGTGCCAGTAGTATTAGCAGGCAAGAGACCCAGTACTTC. This rearrangement joins TRBV19 to TRBJ2-5, with unresolved D. Germline V gene data show CDR1 as LNHDA and CDR2 as SQIVND (reference sequence). The CDR3 loop spans 13 amino acids. V lost 3 bases and J 2 bases, leaving 7 bases between the germline ends.

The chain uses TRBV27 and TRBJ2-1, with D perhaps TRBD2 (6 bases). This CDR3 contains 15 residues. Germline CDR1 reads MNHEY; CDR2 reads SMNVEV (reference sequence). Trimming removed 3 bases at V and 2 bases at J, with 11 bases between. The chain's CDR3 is CASSLRGPPYNEQFF. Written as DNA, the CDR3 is TGTGCCAGCAGTTTGCGGGGACCTCCCTACAATGAGCAGTTCTTC.

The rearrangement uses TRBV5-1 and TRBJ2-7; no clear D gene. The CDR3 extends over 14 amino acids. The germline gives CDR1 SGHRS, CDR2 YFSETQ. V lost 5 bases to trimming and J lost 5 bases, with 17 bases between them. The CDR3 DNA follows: TGCGCCAGCAGTTCTAGGGCAGGAGATCACGAGCAGTACTTC. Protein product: CASSSRAGDHEQYF.

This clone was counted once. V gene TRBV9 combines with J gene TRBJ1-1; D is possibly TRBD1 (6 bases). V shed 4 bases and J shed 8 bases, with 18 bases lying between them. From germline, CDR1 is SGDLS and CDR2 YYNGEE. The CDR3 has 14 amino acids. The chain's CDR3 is CASSPYDRQNEAFF. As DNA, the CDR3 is TGTGCCAGCAGCCCCTACGACAGGCAAAACGAAGCTTTCTTT.

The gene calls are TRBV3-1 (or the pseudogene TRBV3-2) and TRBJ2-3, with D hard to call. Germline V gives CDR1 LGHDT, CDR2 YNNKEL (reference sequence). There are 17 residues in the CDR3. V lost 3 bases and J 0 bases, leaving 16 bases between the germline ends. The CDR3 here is CASSHSGPHLSTDTQYF. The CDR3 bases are TGTGCCAGCAGCCATTCAGGACCCCATCTAAGCACAGATACGCAGTATTTT.

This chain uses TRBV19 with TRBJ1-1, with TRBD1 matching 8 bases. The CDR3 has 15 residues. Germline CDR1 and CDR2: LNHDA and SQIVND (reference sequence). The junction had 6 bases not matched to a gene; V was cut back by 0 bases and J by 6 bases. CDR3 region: CASSIDRTGMPEAFF. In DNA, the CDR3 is TGTGCCAGTAGTATAGATCGGACAGGGATGCCTGAAGCTTTCTTT.

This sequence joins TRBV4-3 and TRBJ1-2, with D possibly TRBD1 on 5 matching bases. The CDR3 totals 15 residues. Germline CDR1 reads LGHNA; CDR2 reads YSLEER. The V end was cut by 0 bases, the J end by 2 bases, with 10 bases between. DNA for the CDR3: TGCGCCAGCAGCCAAGATCCGGGGGAAAACTATGGCTACACCTTC. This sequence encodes CASSQDPGENYGYTF.

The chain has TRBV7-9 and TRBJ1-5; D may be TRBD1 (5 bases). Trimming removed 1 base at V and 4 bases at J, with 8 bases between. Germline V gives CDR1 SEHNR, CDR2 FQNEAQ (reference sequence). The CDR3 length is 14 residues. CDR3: CASSLDGANQPQHF. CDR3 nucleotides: TGTGCCAGCAGCTTAGATGGGGCGAATCAGCCCCAGCATTTT.

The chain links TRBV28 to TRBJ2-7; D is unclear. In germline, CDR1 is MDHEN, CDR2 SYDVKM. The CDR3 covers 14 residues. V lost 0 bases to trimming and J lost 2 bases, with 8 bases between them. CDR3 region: CASSLWADPYEQYF. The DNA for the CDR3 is TGTGCCAGCAGTTTATGGGCGGACCCCTACGAGCAGTACTTC.